This T cell receptor (beta chain) appears in the sequencing data of a study of identical twins. Findings and caveats of the study: The more abundant beta clonotypes in cord blood had fewer insertions, and memory repertoires did not show this.

The V and J ends lost 2 bases and 0 bases respectively, with 14 bases between them. This CDR3 is 17 amino acids long. MiXCR was run by TCRdb on the 5' RACE reads, yielding one entry per CDR3 protein. The table has about 520,000 distinct CDR3 sequences, less than 25% seen once. Everyone who donated was a healthy Caucasian. This clonotype has ten or more counts. Its matching antigen is unknown. These data also featured in a second study, about T cells expressing NK-cell markers. From that report: Sequencing covered eight donors, seven HCMV-seropositive and one seronegative. One observes that, in several donors, these clonotypes were also the leading ones within the CD3+CD56-NKG2C+ fraction.

Specimen: CD4+ T cells sorted from blood. The V gene is TRBV12-3 or TRBV12-4, the J gene TRBJ1-5, with D uncertain. This receptor was obtained from a woman younger than 35 in good health. In DNA form, the CDR3 reads TGTGCCAGCAGTTTAAAGTCGGCAGCCCTTAGCAATCAGCCCCAGCATTTT. It codes for CASSLKSAALSNQPQHF.